Following are 5 T cell receptor beta chains from one sample sequenced in a study of T cells in Graves' hyperthyroidism and ophthalmopathy. TCR beta CDR3 region amplification was performed from RNA transcripts. The study used the HTBI primer set for a first-round RT-PCR of the TCR CDR3. In TCRdb, the multiplex PCR reads were re-called with MiXCR into one record per CDR3 protein. The profile shows approximately 590,000 distinct CDR3 sequences, around 46% of them singletons. Sequenced: peripheral blood or thyroid tissue (not recorded which). The receptors were gathered from a woman aged 18 to 35 with Graves' hyperthyroidism.

CDR3 protein: CASSQLSGANVLTF. The CDR3 DNA is TGTGCCAGCAGCCAACTGAGCGGGGCCAACGTCCTGACTTTC. The chain has TRBV7-9 and TRBJ2-6; unclear D gene. The germline V and J ends were trimmed by 5 bases and 4 bases, with 9 bases remaining between them. CDR1 is SEHNR and CDR2 is FQNEAQ in the germline V gene (reference sequence). The CDR3 runs to 14 residues.

The V gene is TRBV25-1, the J gene TRBJ1-6; D gene unclear. V was trimmed by 6 bases and J by 4 bases, leaving 10 bases between them. Germline CDR1 and CDR2: MGHDK and SYGVNS. The CDR3 is 14 residues long. The chain's CDR3 is CASRDSGYNSPLHF. DNA of the CDR3: TGTGCCAGCAGAGATTCCGGGTATAATTCACCCCTCCACTTT.

This clonotype was picked up many times. This chain uses TRBV7-3 with TRBJ2-2; 9 nucleotides align to TRBD1. Germline V gene data show CDR1 as SGHTA and CDR2 as FQGTGA. Trimming cost V 5 bases and J 3 bases; bases outside gene matches: 1. This CDR3 has 14 residues. DNA of the CDR3: TGTGCCAGCAGCCGGACAGGGGACACCGGGGAGCTGTTTTTT. Protein: CASSRTGDTGELFF.

This clonotype was counted only a few times. A read error may be the cause here, since a much bigger clone is one base away. The chain carries TRBV2 and TRBJ1-1, with D unresolved. The CDR3 sequence is 13 residues long. The V gene's germline CDR1 is SNHLY and CDR2 FYNNEI. The CDR3 is CASTLDGNTEALF. The CDR3 coding sequence is TGTGCCAGCACCCTGGACGGGAACACTGAAGCTCTCTTT. Drawing the rest from reference TRBV2 and TRBJ1-1, the complete variable domain is EPEVTQTPSHQVTQMGQEVILRCVPISNHLYFYWYRQILGQKVEFLVSFYNNEISEKSEIFDDQFSVERPDGSNFTLKIRSTKLEDSAMYFCASTLDGNTEALFGQGTRLTVV.

The chain joins TRBV20-1 to TRBJ1-1, with 8 bases aligning to TRBD1. CDR1 DFQATT and CDR2 SNEGSKA come from the germline V gene (reference sequence). The CDR3 contains 13 residues. The CDR3 is CRPQGGANTEAFF. The CDR3 nucleotides read TGCAGACCACAGGGGGGGGCGAACACTGAAGCTTTCTTT.